This record concerns one T cell receptor (beta chain) sequence. TCRdb keeps only in-frame clones here, not all; method: immunoSEQ multiplex PCR. The sample lists just over 250,000 clones; roughly nine tenths were seen once. Per the germline V gene, CDR1 is MNHEY and CDR2 is SMNVEV (reference sequence). V dropped 6 bases and J dropped 6 bases, with 17 bases sitting between them. This CDR3 region has 15 residues. This sample is drawn from a study of blood T cell repertoires in COVID-19. The sequence derives from a man aged 35 to 55 who had recovered from COVID-19. The sequenced sample was peripheral blood. This chain joins TRBV27 and TRBJ1-4, with D perhaps TRBD1 (6 bases). CDR3 DNA sequence: TGTGCCAGCAGGGGGGCGAGGTTTCGGGATGAAAAACTGTTTTTT. It encodes CASRGARFRDEKLFF.